This TCR beta chain was sequenced for a study of blood T cells in healthy people across ages. Background on the study: Researchers report that template switching captured about one barcoded beta molecule per two T cells.

Study observations and caveats: Researchers said unsorted PBMCs prevented a conclusive naive versus antigen-experienced comparison.

Donors ranged from about 6 to 90 years old and were healthy Caucasians in Russia. This clonotype was counted a single time. What it binds is unknown. The second PCR ran roughly 7 to 11 cycles with a sample-barcoded 5' primer and J-beta primers. TCRdb itself ran the 5' RACE reads through MiXCR, one entry per CDR3 protein. Here the sample spans about 540,000 distinct CDR3 sequences, around 24% being singletons. CDR3 length: 15 residues. Germline assignment: CDR1 MNHNS and CDR2 SASEGT. V lost 5 bases and J 4 bases, leaving 16 bases between the germline ends. The sample was also linked to a second study, of T cells of mothers and their children. That investigation notes: Thymic selection molds TCR recombination products alike in related and unrelated pairs.

The source material was blood. The TCR was taken from a boy aged 5-17 years in good health. The rearrangement uses TRBV6-1 and TRBJ2-3; perhaps TRBD2 as D (5 bases). CDR3 amino acids: CASSPGPTRADTQYF. In DNA, the CDR3 is TGTGCCAGCAGTCCCGGACCGACGCGGGCAGATACGCAGTATTTT.